This T cell receptor beta chain was retrieved from a study of T cell responses to AZD1222 COVID-19 vaccine (dated by TCRdb to about 2021). Concerning the study at large: TCR sequencing covered more than 230 trial participants: some 210 given two doses of AZD1222 and 26 given two doses of MenACWY control vaccine. Enrollment into the trials was organized by age into subgroups of 18-55, 56-69 and 70-plus years, and those subgroups contained approximately 150, 30 and 60 TCR-sequenced participants, respectively. Points the paper makes about the study in general: After two AZD1222 doses, both the breadth and the depth of spike-specific TCRs were significantly higher than at day 0 and than in MenACWY recipients. Because no day 14 peak-response samples were available, the repertoires could be characterized only after the peak T cell response. In the small 56-69-year group, the increase in depth fell short of significance, most likely because of low power. Nearly half of unique spike-specific TCRs reportedly recognized epitopes outside regions mutated in the B.1.351 and B.1.1.7 variants. The whole spike protein was spanned by vaccine-associated CD4 TCRs, and dominant responses were seen in regions 160-218 and 743-854. Only five or six AZD1222 recipients were SARS-CoV-2 seropositive at baseline, limiting conclusions about previously exposed vaccinees. Participants were mostly white British and included more females than males, and it was suggested by the authors that clonal diversity may have been underestimated.

The CDR3 regions of human TCRbeta chains were analyzed by immunosequencing. The study's processing was this. TCRs in the repertoires were compared against a reference library of SARS-CoV-2-specific TCRs that had been generated with the MIRA antigen-specificity platform. Breadth meant the fraction of unique TCRs that were SARS-CoV-2-associated, whereas depth meant the fraction of total T cells that were SARS-CoV-2-associated. Using the MIRA data, each spike-specific TCR was assigned both to the spike region to which the TCR was reactive and to a CD4 or CD8 class. Log10-transformed breadth and depth values were compared by one-way ANOVA with Sidak's multiple comparisons tests. This immuneACCESS table, as held by TCRdb, lists in-frame sequences with V and J called but not all clones. Of the missing ones, under half trace to an unresolved V gene in checked studies; the others have no known cause. D and trimming were read from the DNA, whereas the V and J calls and clone size are those reported in that table. The sample profile shows about 120,000 clones; about 91% of them were found once. The ten most abundant clones make up 1.5% to 2% of the sample.

A note on this clone: Its antigen is currently not known. The input lacks base qualities; no much larger clone sits a single base away.

In light of the paper, this sample's time point label describes: about 28 days (+/-7) after the second vaccine dose. AZD1222 recipients whose second dose came at about 4 weeks and those whose second dose came at about 12 weeks were combined into one group, since spike-specific TCR depth and breadth did not differ between the two schedules. Samples from vaccinated people were obtained from the UK trials COV001 and COV002, which included a single-blind randomized controlled phase 2/3 trial of AZD1222 (ChAdOx1 nCoV-19) in healthy adults. Trial participant PBMC samples were collected at day 0 and day 28 after the second dose for TCRbeta chain sequencing. Taken from cysteine to phenylalanine, the CDR3 has 11 residues. Solely the CDR3 DNA is kept, with 33 bases framed from the first base. V is pared back by 3 bases and J by 8 bases, with 7 bases lying between the germline termini. CDR1 is given as MDHEN and CDR2 as SYDVKM, both from the germline V gene.

The sequence was obtained from an adult who received the AZD1222 COVID-19 vaccine. This sample comprised peripheral blood, obtained 28 days after the second AZD1222 dose. Here the chain combines TRBV28 and TRBJ1-1, with TRBD1 as a weak D call on 5 bases. The CDR3 reads as follows: CASSLRGEAFF. The sequenced DNA: TGTGCCAGCAGTTTGAGGGGAGAAGCTTTCTTT. Where the CDR3 stops, the reference TRBV28 and TRBJ1-1 genes take over; the full variable domain is DVKVTQSSRYLVKRTGEKVFLECVQDMDHENMFWYRQDPGLGLRLIYFSYDVKMKEKGDIPEGYSVSREKKERFSLILESASTNQTSMYLCASSLRGEAFFGQGTRLTVV.